This T cell receptor (beta chain) stems from a study of T cell responses to AZD1222 COVID-19 vaccine. Regarding this clone: What it binds is not known.

Generated by immunoSEQ multiplex PCR, the TCRdb table keeps only in-frame clones and is missing some. The table includes more than 150,000 clones, 80% to 90% detected once. Study-wide findings and caveats: Clonal diversity was possibly underestimated, and the donors were mostly white British, with more females.

V was trimmed by 2 bases and J by 8 bases, leaving 13 bases between them. The CDR3 consists of 14 residues. Germline loops: CDR1 MNHNS, CDR2 SASEGT. Source: peripheral blood, taken on day 0 of AZD1222 vaccination. This sequence joins TRBV6-1 and TRBJ1-5; D perhaps matches TRBD1 (5 bases). The sequence was collected from an adult in good health. CDR3 sequence reads: CASSETAGREPQHF. The CDR3 nucleotides read TGTGCCAGCAGTGAAACAGCAGGGAGGGAGCCCCAGCATTTT.